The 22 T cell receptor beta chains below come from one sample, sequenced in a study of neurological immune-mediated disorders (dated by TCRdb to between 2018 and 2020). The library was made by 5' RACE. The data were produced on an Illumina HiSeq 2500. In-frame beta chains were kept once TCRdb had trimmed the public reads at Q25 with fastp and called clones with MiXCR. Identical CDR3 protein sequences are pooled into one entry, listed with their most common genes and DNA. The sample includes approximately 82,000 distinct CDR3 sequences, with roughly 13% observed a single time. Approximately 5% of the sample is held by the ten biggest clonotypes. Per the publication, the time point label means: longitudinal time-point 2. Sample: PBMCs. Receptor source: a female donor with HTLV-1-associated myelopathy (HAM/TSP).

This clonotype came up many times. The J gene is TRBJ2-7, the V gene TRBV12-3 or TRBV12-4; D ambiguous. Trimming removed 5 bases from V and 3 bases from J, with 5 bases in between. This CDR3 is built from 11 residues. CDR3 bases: TGTGCCAGCAGTAGCTTCTACGAGCAGTACTTC. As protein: CASSSFYEQYF.

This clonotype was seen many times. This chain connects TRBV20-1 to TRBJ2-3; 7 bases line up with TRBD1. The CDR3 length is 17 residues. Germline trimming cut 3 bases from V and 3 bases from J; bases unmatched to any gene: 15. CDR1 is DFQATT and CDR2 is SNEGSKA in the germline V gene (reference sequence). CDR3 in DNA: TGCAGTGCTAGGGATTCCCGGGACAGTTGGAAAACAGATACGCAGTATTTT. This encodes CSARDSRDSWKTDTQYF.

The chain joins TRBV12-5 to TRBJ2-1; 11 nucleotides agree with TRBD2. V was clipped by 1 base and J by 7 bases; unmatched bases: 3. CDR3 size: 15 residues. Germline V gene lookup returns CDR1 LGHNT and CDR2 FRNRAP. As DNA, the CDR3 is TGTGCTAGTGGTTTGGGTAGCGGGAGGGCTAATGAGCAGTTCTTC. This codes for CASGLGSGRANEQFF.

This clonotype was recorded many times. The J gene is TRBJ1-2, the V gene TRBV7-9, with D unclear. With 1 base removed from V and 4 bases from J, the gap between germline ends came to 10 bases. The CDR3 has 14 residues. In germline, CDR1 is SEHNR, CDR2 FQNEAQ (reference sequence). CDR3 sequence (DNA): TGTGCCAGCAGCTTAGTATTGGATGTCTATGGCTACACCTTC. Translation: CASSLVLDVYGYTF.

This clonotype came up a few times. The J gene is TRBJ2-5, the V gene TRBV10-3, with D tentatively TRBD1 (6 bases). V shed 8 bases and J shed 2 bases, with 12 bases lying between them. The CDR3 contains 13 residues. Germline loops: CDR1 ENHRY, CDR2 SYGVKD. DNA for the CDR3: TGTGCCATCGGAGGACAGATTCAAGAGACCCAGTACTTC. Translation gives CAIGGQIQETQYF.

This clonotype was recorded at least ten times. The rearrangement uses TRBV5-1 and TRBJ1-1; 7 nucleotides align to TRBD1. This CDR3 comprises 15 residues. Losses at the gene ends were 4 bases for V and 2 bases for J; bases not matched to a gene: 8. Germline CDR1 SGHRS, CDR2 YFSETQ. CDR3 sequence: CASSQTDRLNTEAFF. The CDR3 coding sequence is TGCGCCAGCAGCCAGACGGACAGGCTTAACACTGAAGCTTTCTTT.

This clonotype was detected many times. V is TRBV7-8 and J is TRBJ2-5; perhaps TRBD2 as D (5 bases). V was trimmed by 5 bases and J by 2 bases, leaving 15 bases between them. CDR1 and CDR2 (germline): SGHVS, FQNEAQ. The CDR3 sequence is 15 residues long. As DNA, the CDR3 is TGTGCCAGCAGCGCAACACTAGAGACACAAGAGACCCAGTACTTC. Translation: CASSATLETQETQYF.

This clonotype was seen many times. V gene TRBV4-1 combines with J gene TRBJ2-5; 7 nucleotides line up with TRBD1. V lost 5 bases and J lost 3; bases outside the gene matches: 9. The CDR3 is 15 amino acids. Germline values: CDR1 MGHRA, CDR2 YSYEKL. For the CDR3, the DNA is TGCGCCAGCAGCAGGGGACAGAGAATCGAAGAGACCCAGTACTTC. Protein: CASSRGQRIEETQYF.

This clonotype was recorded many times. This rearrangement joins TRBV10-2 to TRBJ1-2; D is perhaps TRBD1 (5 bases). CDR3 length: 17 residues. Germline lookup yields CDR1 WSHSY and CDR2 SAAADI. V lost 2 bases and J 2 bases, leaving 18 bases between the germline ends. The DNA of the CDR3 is TGCGCCAGCAGTGAGACTAGGCAGCCAAGGGGCAACTATGGCTACACCTTC. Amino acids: CASSETRQPRGNYGYTF.

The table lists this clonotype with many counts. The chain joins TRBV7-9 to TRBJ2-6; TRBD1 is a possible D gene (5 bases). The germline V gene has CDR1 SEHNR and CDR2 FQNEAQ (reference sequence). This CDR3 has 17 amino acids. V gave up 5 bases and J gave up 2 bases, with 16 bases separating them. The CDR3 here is CASSRIQGTAGANVLTF. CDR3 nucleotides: TGTGCCAGCAGCCGCATTCAGGGAACCGCTGGGGCCAACGTCCTGACTTTC.

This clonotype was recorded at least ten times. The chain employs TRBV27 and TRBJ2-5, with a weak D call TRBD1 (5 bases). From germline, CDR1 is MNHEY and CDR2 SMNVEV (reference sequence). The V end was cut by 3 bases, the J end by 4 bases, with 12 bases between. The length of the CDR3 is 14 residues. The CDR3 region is CASSLSPGIETQYF. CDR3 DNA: TGTGCCAGCAGTTTGTCCCCAGGGATAGAGACCCAGTACTTC.

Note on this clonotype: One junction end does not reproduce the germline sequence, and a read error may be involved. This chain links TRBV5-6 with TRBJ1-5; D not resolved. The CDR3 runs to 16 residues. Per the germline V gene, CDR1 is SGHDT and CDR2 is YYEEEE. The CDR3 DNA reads TGTGCCAGCAGCTGGCGTAATGGGTTTGGTGGTCAGCGCCAGCATTTT. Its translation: CASSWRNGFGGQRQHF.

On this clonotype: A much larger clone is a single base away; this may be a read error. The CDR3 DNA reads as TGCGCCAGCAGTGACTTGCCTAGAGGGAGCAATGAGCAGTTCTTC. This codes for CASSDLPRGSNEQFF. The chain combines TRBV10-2 with TRBJ2-1; the D gene is possibly TRBD2 (5 bases). The CDR3 extends over 15 amino acids. Between the trimmed V and J ends, which lost 3 bases and 6 bases, there was a span of 15 bases. CDR1 is WSHSY, CDR2 SAAADI, per germline.

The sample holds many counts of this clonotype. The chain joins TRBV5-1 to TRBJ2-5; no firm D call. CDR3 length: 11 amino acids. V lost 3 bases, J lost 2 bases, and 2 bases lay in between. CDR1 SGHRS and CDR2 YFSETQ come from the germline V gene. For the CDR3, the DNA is TGCGCCAGCAGCTATCAAGAGACCCAGTACTTC. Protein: CASSYQETQYF.

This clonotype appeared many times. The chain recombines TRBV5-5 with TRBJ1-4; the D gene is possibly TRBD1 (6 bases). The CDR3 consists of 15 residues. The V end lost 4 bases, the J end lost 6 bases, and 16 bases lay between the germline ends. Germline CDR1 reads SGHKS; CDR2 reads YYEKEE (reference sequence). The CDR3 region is CASSIGAGAYEKLFF. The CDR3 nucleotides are TGTGCCAGCAGCATCGGGGCGGGGGCCTATGAAAAACTGTTTTTT.

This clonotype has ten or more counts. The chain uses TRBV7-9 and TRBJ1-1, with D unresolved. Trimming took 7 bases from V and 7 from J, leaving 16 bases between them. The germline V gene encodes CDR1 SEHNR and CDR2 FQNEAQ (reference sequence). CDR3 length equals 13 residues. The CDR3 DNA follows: TGTGCCAGCACCCTTGGGCCGGGAGTTGAAGCTTTCTTT. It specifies CASTLGPGVEAFF. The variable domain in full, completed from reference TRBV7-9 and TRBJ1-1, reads DTGVSQNPRHKITKRGQNVTFRCDPISEHNRLYWYRQTLGQGPEFLTYFQNEAQLEKSRLLSDRFSAERPKGSFSTLEIQRTEQGDSAMYLCASTLGPGVEAFFGQGTRLTVV.

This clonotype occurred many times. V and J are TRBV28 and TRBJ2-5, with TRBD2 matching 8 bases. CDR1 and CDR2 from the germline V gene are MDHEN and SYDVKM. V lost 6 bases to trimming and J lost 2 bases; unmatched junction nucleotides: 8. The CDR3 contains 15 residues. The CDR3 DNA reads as TGTGCCAGCAGGGCGGGGGGAGTGGGTCAAGAGACCCAGTACTTC. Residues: CASRAGGVGQETQYF. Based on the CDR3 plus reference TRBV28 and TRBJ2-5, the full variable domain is DVKVTQSSRYLVKRTGEKVFLECVQDMDHENMFWYRQDPGLGLRLIYFSYDVKMKEKGDIPEGYSVSREKKERFSLILESASTNQTSMYLCASRAGGVGQETQYFGPGTRLLVL.

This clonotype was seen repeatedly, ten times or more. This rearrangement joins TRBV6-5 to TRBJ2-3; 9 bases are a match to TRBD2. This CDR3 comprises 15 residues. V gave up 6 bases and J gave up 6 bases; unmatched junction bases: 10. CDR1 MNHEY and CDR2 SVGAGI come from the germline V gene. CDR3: CASSYTGLAPDTQYF. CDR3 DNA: TGTGCCAGCAGCTACACGGGACTAGCACCCGATACGCAGTATTTT.

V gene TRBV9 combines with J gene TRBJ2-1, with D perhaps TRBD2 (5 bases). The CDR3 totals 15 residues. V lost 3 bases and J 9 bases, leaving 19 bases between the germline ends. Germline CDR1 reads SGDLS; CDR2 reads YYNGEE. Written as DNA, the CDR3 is TGTGCCAGCAGCGCCCTAGCCATCTCCTACGCTGAGCAGTTCTTC. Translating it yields CASSALAISYAEQFF. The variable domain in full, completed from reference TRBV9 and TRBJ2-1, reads DSGVTQTPKHLITATGQRVTLRCSPRSGDLSVYWYQQSLDQGLQFLIQYYNGEERAKGNILERFSAQQFPDLHSELNLSSLELGDSALYFCASSALAISYAEQFFGPGTRLTVL.

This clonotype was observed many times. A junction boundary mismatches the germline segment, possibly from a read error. CDR3 sequence reads: CASSLVGLLSAAF. CDR3 DNA sequence: TGTGCCAGCAGTTTAGTTGGCCTACTGAGTGCCGCCTTC. The rearrangement joins TRBV12-3 or TRBV12-4 to TRBJ2-1, with D unclear. The CDR3 has 13 amino acids.

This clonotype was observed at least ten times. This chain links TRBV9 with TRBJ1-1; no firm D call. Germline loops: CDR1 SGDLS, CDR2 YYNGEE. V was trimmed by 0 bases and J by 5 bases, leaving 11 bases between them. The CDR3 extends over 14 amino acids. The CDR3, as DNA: TGTGCCAGCAGCGTAGAACCCCGTTGGACTGAAGCTTTCTTT. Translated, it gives CASSVEPRWTEAFF. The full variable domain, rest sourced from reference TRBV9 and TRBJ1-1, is DSGVTQTPKHLITATGQRVTLRCSPRSGDLSVYWYQQSLDQGLQFLIQYYNGEERAKGNILERFSAQQFPDLHSELNLSSLELGDSALYFCASSVEPRWTEAFFGQGTRLTVV.

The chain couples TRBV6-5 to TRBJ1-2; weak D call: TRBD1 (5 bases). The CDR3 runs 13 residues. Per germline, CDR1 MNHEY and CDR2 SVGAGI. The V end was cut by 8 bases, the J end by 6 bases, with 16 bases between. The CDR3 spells CASGSGQGNGYTF. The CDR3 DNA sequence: TGTGCCAGCGGTTCGGGGCAGGGAAATGGCTACACCTTC.